A single sample gave rise to the 11 T cell receptor beta chains below, sequenced in a study of T cell responses to AZD1222 COVID-19 vaccine. Method: immunoSEQ multiplex PCR; TCRdb's copy keeps in-frame clones and lacks some. The data hold about 100,000 clones, with 80% to 90% observed a single time. Sequenced material: peripheral blood, taken on day 0 of AZD1222 vaccination. The receptors here all came from an adult in good health.

This clone was picked up one time. This chain uses TRBV24-1 with TRBJ1-3; no firm D call. Germline CDR1 is KGHDR and CDR2 is SFDVKD. V was trimmed by 9 bases and J by 0 bases, leaving 11 bases between them. The CDR3 has 14 amino acids. The CDR3 DNA sequence: TGTGCCACCTCCGACATAAACTCTGGAAACACCATATATTTT. Its protein product is CATSDINSGNTIYF.

This clone appeared a single time. The chain joins TRBV5-5 to TRBJ2-7; D gene ambiguous. From germline, CDR1 is SGHKS and CDR2 YYEKEE (reference sequence). V lost 0 bases and J lost 3, with 10 bases in between. The CDR3 loop spans 14 amino acids. The CDR3 DNA follows: TGTGCCAGCAGCTTGGCCGAGCTCCACTACGAGCAGTACTTC. Its translation: CASSLAELHYEQYF. Looking up the rest from reference TRBV5-5 and TRBJ2-7 gives the full variable domain: DAGVTQSPTHLIKTRGQQVTLRCSPISGHKSVSWYQQVLGQGPQFIFQYYEKEERGRGNFPDRFSARQFPNYSSELNVNALLLGDSALYLCASSLAELHYEQYFGPGTRLTVT.

This clone has just one count. The chain recombines TRBV27 with TRBJ1-1, with 9 bases aligning to TRBD1. The CDR3 spans 17 residues. V trimming: 6 bases; J trimming: 1 base; junction bases outside the gene matches: 12. The germline gives CDR1 MNHEY, CDR2 SMNVEV (reference sequence). CDR3 bases: TGTGCCAGCAGCCCGGGACAGGGAGGAACTCAGAACACTGAAGCTTTCTTT. Translation gives CASSPGQGGTQNTEAFF.

CDR3 DNA: TGTGCCAGCAGCCACGGGACCATCTACAATGAGCAGTTCTTC. This gives the protein CASSHGTIYNEQFF. This chain connects TRBV3-1 (or the pseudogene TRBV3-2) to TRBJ2-1; D might be TRBD1 or TRBD2, each matching 5 bases. Germline CDR1 and CDR2: LGHDT and YNNKEL (reference sequence). V was pared by 3 bases and J by 3 bases, with 9 bases between. The CDR3 sequence is 14 residues long.

The genes are TRBV4-3 and TRBJ2-2; TRBD2 matches at 9 bases. After removal of 0 bases from V and 7 bases from J, the junction contained 3 bases not matched to a gene. This CDR3 is built from 15 residues. Germline-derived CDR1 and CDR2 are LGHNA and YSLEER. CDR3 nucleotide sequence: TGCGCCAGCAGCCAAGAAGAGACTAGCGGCGGGGAGCTGTTTTTT. Translating gives CASSQEETSGGELFF.

The chain employs TRBV4-2 and TRBJ1-6; no firm D call. V was shortened by 0 bases and J by 9 bases, with 12 bases between the two germline ends. Per the germline V gene, CDR1 is LGHNA and CDR2 is YNFKEQ. CDR3 length equals 15 residues. The CDR3 spells CASSQDTGRGSPLHF. The CDR3 DNA reads as TGTGCCAGCAGCCAAGATACGGGAAGAGGTTCACCCCTCCACTTT.

V usage is TRBV7-9 and J usage is TRBJ2-6; 7 bases are a match to TRBD1. V lost 5 bases, J lost 0 bases, and 7 bases stayed unmatched. CDR1 SEHNR and CDR2 FQNEAQ come from the germline V gene (reference sequence). The CDR3 extends over 17 amino acids. The CDR3 DNA reads TGTGCCAGCAGCATCGGACAGGCGAGCTCTGGGGCCAACGTCCTGACTTTC. It encodes CASSIGQASSGANVLTF.

The rearrangement uses TRBV3-1 (or the pseudogene TRBV3-2) and TRBJ2-7, with 8 bases aligning to TRBD2. The CDR3 loop spans 14 amino acids. Germline CDR1 and CDR2: LGHDT and YNNKEL (reference sequence). J gave up 4 bases and V 1 base, and 3 bases lay outside the gene matches. The chain's CDR3 is CASSQASGGYEQYF. CDR3 DNA: TGTGCCAGCAGCCAAGCCAGCGGGGGATACGAGCAGTACTTC.

This chain links TRBV5-1 with TRBJ2-5; 8 nucleotides match TRBD1. CDR1 and CDR2 from the germline V gene are SGHRS and YFSETQ. The CDR3 sequence is 13 residues long. Unmatched junction bases numbered 5, after V lost 5 bases and J lost 5 bases. This CDR3 is CASRRTGFETQYF. DNA of the CDR3: TGCGCCAGCAGGAGGACAGGGTTTGAGACCCAGTACTTC.

The chain employs TRBV7-6 and TRBJ2-6; D might be TRBD1 or TRBD2, each matching 5 bases. V gave up 2 bases and J gave up 2 bases, with 16 bases separating them. The CDR3 has 18 residues. Per the germline V gene, CDR1 is SGHVS and CDR2 is FNYEAQ. The CDR3 here is CASSLWTLEGAGANVLTF. Written as DNA, the CDR3 is TGTGCCAGCAGCTTATGGACTCTTGAAGGGGCTGGGGCCAACGTCCTGACTTTC.

Regarding this clone: This specimen includes other DNA sequences encoding the same CDR3. This chain joins TRBV19 and TRBJ2-1, with unresolved D. CDR1 is LNHDA, CDR2 SQIVND, per germline (reference sequence). Trimming pared 3 bases from V and 5 bases from J, leaving 5 bases between. This CDR3 comprises 12 residues. This CDR3 is CASSIRDNEQFF. The CDR3 DNA sequence: TGTGCCAGTAGTATTAGAGACAATGAGCAGTTCTTC.